This is a list of T cell receptor beta chains from one sample in a study of Ad26.COV2.S vaccination and SARS-CoV-2 variants. This table comes from immunoSEQ multiplex PCR, and its TCRdb copy is limited to in-frame clones, with some not included. The sample consists of roughly 380,000 clones, around nine tenths of them appearing once. The source material was peripheral blood, sampled in a trial of Ad26.COV2.S vaccine versus placebo. Source of these receptors: a person between 18 and 65 years old who received the Ad26.COV2.S COVID-19 vaccine or a placebo. Each CDR3 is given with its conserved first and last residue. D genes are given only for firm matches. Not all rows give a size; the values are once, few, many and, for expanded clones, a class.

.	.	TRBV6-5	TRBJ2-1	TGTGCCAGCAGTTTTCCGGGTTCCTACAATGAGCAGTTCTTC	CASSFPGSYNEQFF
.	.	TRBV25-1	TRBJ2-3	TGTGCCAGCAGTGATCCTACGACTGCCACAGATACGCAGTATTTT	CASSDPTTATDTQYF
.	.	TRBV7-9	TRBJ2-2	TGTGCCAGCAGCTTAGAAGTCAGTCCCGGGGAGCTGTTTTTT	CASSLEVSPGELFF
.	.	TRBV7-8	TRBJ2-7	TGTGCCAGCAGCTTAGTACGGGGAAGTTACGAGCAGTACTTC	CASSLVRGSYEQYF
once	TRBD1	TRBV2	TRBJ2-1	TGTGCCAGCAGTGAATCGGCACAGGGGGGCAATGAGCAGTTCTTC	CASSESAQGGNEQFF
.	.	TRBV7-9	TRBJ2-3	TGTGCCAGCAGCGAAGGGGCCGACGGTACCACAGATACGCAGTATTTT	CASSEGADGTTDTQYF
.	TRBD1	TRBV19	TRBJ1-5	TGTGCCAGTAGTGGGGACAGAAATAGCAATCAGCCCCAGCATTTT	CASSGDRNSNQPQHF
.	.	TRBV5-3	TRBJ1-4	TGTGCCAGAAGCTTGGCCTCGAGACAGCCAAATGAAAAACTGTTTTTT	CARSLASRQPNEKLFF
.	.	TRBV10-3	TRBJ1-4	TGTGCCATCAGTGATGGTGCAGAGAATGAAAAACTGTTTTTT	CAISDGAENEKLFF
.	.	TRBV18	TRBJ2-7	TGTGCCAGCTCACCCCGGCCTCACGAGCAGTACTTC	CASSPRPHEQYF
.	.	TRBV7-9	TRBJ2-2	TGTGCCAGCAGCCCTTTCGGGGGGAACACCGGGGAGCTGTTTTTT	CASSPFGGNTGELFF
.	.	TRBV6-5	TRBJ1-3	TGTGCCAGCATGACCGGGGCCTCTACAGGAAACACCATATATTTT	CASMTGASTGNTIYF
.	.	TRBV6-2/TRBV6-3	TRBJ1-1	TGTGCCAGCAGTGAGGGGGAGAACACTGAAGCTTTCTTT	CASSEGENTEAFF
.	.	TRBV4-1	TRBJ2-5	TGCGCCAGCAGCCAAGTCGCAGTGATCGAGACCCAGTACTTC	CASSQVAVIETQYF
.	.	TRBV28	TRBJ1-6	TGTGCCAGCAGTTTGGTTCGGTCACCCCTCCACTTT	CASSLVRSPLHF
.	TRBD1	TRBV5-1	TRBJ2-1	TGCGCCAGCAGCTTGGACAGGGGCTCCTACAATGAGCAGTTCTTC	CASSLDRGSYNEQFF
once	.	TRBV4-1	TRBJ2-3	TGCGCCAGCAGCCTTACACTAGGCTGGCGCACAGATACGCAGTATTTT	CASSLTLGWRTDTQYF
.	TRBD2	TRBV19	TRBJ2-4	TGTGCCAGTAGTCACATTAGCGGGGGAGCCAAAAACATTCAGTACTTC	CASSHISGGAKNIQYF
.	TRBD1	TRBV5-4	TRBJ1-2	TGTGCCAGCAGCTTGCCCTTACAGGGGGCGAGCGGCTACACCTTC	CASSLPLQGASGYTF
.	.	TRBV29-1	TRBJ2-3	TGCAGCGTCTATAGGCCCCTCACAGATACGCAGTATTTT	CSVYRPLTDTQYF
few	TRBD2	TRBV6-4	TRBJ2-3	TGTGCCAGCAGTGACTCGGGAGGGGCGGCCACAGATACGCAGTATTTT	CASSDSGGAATDTQYF
.	.	TRBV21-1	TRBJ1-5	TGTGCCAGCAGCAAATCTCAGGGGGCGAAAAAGGAGCCCCAGCATTTT	CASSKSQGAKKEPQHF
.	TRBD1	TRBV7-2	TRBJ2-7	TGTGCCAGCAGCACCGACAGGGGTCTCTACGAGCAGTACTTC	CASSTDRGLYEQYF
.	.	TRBV19	TRBJ2-5	TGTGCCAGCTCAAGGGTAGGAGAGACCCAGTACTTC	CASSRVGETQYF
.	.	TRBV3-1/TRBV3-2	TRBJ2-3	TGTGCCAGCAGCCGGAACTCCGGGGGCACAGATACGCAGTATTTT	CASSRNSGGTDTQYF
.	.	TRBV7-9	TRBJ1-5	TGTGCCAGCAGCCAACAGGACGGTGGGCCCCAGCATTTT	CASSQQDGGPQHF
.	.	TRBV28	TRBJ1-5	TGTGCCAGCAGTATACCTGGAGGTACTTATAGCAATCAGCCCCAGCATTTT	CASSIPGGTYSNQPQHF
.	.	TRBV25-1	TRBJ1-1	TGTGCCAGCAGTCCACGAGGGCGGGACACTGAAGCTTTCTTT	CASSPRGRDTEAFF
once	.	TRBV11-2	TRBJ1-1	TGTGCCAGCAGCTTCCTTGGTCCGGGAGAGAACACTGAAGCTTTCTTT	CASSFLGPGENTEAFF
.	TRBD2	TRBV14	TRBJ2-1	TGTGCCAGCAGCCTCCTGGGGCTTGTAGCGGGGGGAATCAATGAGCAGTTCTTC	CASSLLGLVAGGINEQFF
.	.	TRBV9	TRBJ2-2	TGTGCCAGCGCACGGAGGGGCTCGGGCACCGGGGAGCTGTTTTTT	CASARRGSGTGELFF